These 27 T cell receptor beta chains were sequenced from one sample in a study of shared clonotypes between healthy human individuals. Clones were sequenced by immunoSEQ multiplex PCR, and TCRdb holds only the in-frame ones, with some missing. The sample lists some 1,900,000 clones, about 95% occurring once. Naive CD8 cells lacked CD45RO, underwent positive selection for CCR7 and left out terminally differentiated effector memory CD45RA+ cells. The material sequenced was naive CD8+ T cells sorted from blood. The source is a young man in good health.

Comment on this clone: The identical CDR3 is also encoded by other nucleotide sequences in the sample. CDR3 loop: CASSVGLAESYEQYF. CDR3 nucleotide sequence: TGTGCCAGCAGCGTAGGACTAGCGGAATCCTACGAGCAGTACTTC. V gene TRBV9 combines with J gene TRBJ2-7; 9 nucleotides align to TRBD2. Germline CDR1 reads SGDLS; CDR2 reads YYNGEE. J was trimmed by 1 base and V by 0 bases; bases with no gene match: 2. CDR3 length equals 15 residues. The full variable domain, in which reference TRBV9 and TRBJ2-7 provide the parts outside the CDR3, is DSGVTQTPKHLITATGQRVTLRCSPRSGDLSVYWYQQSLDQGLQFLIQYYNGEERAKGNILERFSAQQFPDLHSELNLSSLELGDSALYFCASSVGLAESYEQYFGPGTRLTVT.

The count of this clone is one. J is TRBJ1-4 and V is TRBV5-3, with TRBD1 as a possible D gene (5 bases). TRBV5-3 is an ORF for which the function is uncertain. V lost 4 bases and J lost 4, with 20 bases in between. This CDR3 has 17 residues. The chain's CDR3 is CARSTPPLVTGNEKLFF. In DNA, the CDR3 is TGTGCCAGAAGCACCCCCCCCCTTGTCACAGGTAATGAAAAACTGTTTTTT.

Of note for this clone: The sample carries other DNA sequences with the same CDR3. The chain joins TRBV9 to TRBJ2-1; TRBD1 aligns across 7 bases. This CDR3 has 13 amino acids. CDR1 SGDLS and CDR2 YYNGEE come from the germline V gene. The J segment lost 6 bases and the V segment lost 2 bases, leaving 2 bases of the junction unmatched. The CDR3 spells CASSVWDSNEQFF. CDR3 coding DNA: TGTGCCAGCAGCGTTTGGGACAGCAATGAGCAGTTCTTC.

The chain carries TRBV4-1 and TRBJ1-2; TRBD1 agrees at 7 bases. V lost 6 bases, J lost 3 bases, and 4 bases stayed unmatched. Germline V gene sequence: CDR1 MGHRA, CDR2 YSYEKL. The CDR3 has 13 residues. CDR3 sequence: CASRRQGDYGYTF. For the CDR3, the DNA is TGCGCCAGCAGGCGACAGGGTGACTATGGCTACACCTTC.

The genes are TRBV7-2 and TRBJ2-3, with a possible D match to TRBD2 (5 bases). Germline CDR1 reads SGHTA; CDR2 reads FQGNSA. The V gene lost 1 base and the J gene lost 2 bases, with 10 bases spanning the gap. The CDR3 is made up of 15 amino acids. Written as DNA, the CDR3 is TGTGCCAGCAGCTTAGAAGAGGGCCTCACAGATACGCAGTATTTT. Translating it yields CASSLEEGLTDTQYF.

V and J are TRBV5-4 and TRBJ2-7, with D possibly matching TRBD2 (6 bases). V was cut by 4 bases and J by 3 bases, with 11 bases left in between. Germline V gives CDR1 SGHNT, CDR2 YYREEE (reference sequence). This CDR3 is built from 13 residues. CDR3 residues: CASSAGPFYEQYF. The CDR3 DNA follows: TGTGCCAGCAGCGCGGGACCATTCTACGAGCAGTACTTC.

V usage is TRBV7-2 and J usage is TRBJ2-7; 10 bases are shared with TRBD2. The CDR3 has 15 residues. Germline-derived CDR1 and CDR2 are SGHTA and FQGNSA. J was trimmed by 7 bases and V by 5 bases; bases with no gene match: 11. The CDR3 coding sequence is TGTGCCAGCAGCGCGACGACTAGCGGGTTAGGGGAGCAGTACTTC. Protein sequence: CASSATTSGLGEQYF.

J is TRBJ1-1 and V is TRBV11-2; D call uncertain. V gave up 5 bases and J gave up 6 bases, with 10 bases separating them. CDR1 and CDR2 (germline): SGHAT, FQNNGV. The CDR3 has 12 amino acids. CDR3 DNA: TGTGCCAGCAGCCTTCCGACGGCTGAAGCTTTCTTT. It codes for CASSLPTAEAFF.

The V call is TRBV7-8, the J call TRBJ1-1; D ambiguous. From germline, CDR1 is SGHVS and CDR2 FQNEAQ. The CDR3 spans 15 residues. V lost 1 base to trimming and J lost 1 base, with 10 bases between them. CDR3 nucleotides: TGTGCCAGCAGCTTAGAGGCGGCGACGAACACTGAAGCTTTCTTT. Amino acid sequence: CASSLEAATNTEAFF.

The chain carries TRBV7-2 and TRBJ1-2; no clear D gene. The V gene lost 5 bases and the J gene lost 8 bases, with 15 bases spanning the gap. Germline V gene sequence: CDR1 SGHTA, CDR2 FQGNSA. The CDR3 covers 13 residues. In DNA, the CDR3 is TGTGCCAGCAGCAATCTAACCCACCGAGGCTACACCTTC. Residues: CASSNLTHRGYTF.

This rearrangement joins TRBV30 to TRBJ1-6; TRBD1 might be the D (6 bases). V lost 4 bases to trimming and J lost 10 bases, with 14 bases between them. The CDR3 spans 13 residues. Germline values: CDR1 GTSNPN, CDR2 SVGIG (reference sequence). CDR3 loop: CAWTSGDGSPLHF. The CDR3 DNA sequence: TGTGCCTGGACCTCAGGGGACGGCTCACCCCTCCACTTT.

This chain uses TRBV5-4 with TRBJ2-1; the D is unclear. The CDR3 covers 15 residues. In germline, CDR1 is SGHNT, CDR2 YYREEE (reference sequence). Trimming removed 0 bases at V and 9 bases at J, with 16 bases between. CDR3: CASSLVGLGNSEQFF. The CDR3 DNA is TGTGCCAGCAGCTTGGTGGGTCTGGGAAATAGTGAGCAGTTCTTC. Complete variable domain (other parts from reference TRBV5-4 and TRBJ2-1): ETGVTQSPTHLIKTRGQQVTLRCSSQSGHNTVSWYQQALGQGPQFIFQYYREEENGRGNFPPRFSGLQFPNYSSELNVNALELDDSALYLCASSLVGLGNSEQFFGPGTRLTVL.

This chain links TRBV28 with TRBJ1-2; tentative D call: TRBD1 (6 bases). V lost 3 bases to trimming and J lost 3 bases, with 17 bases between them. The germline V gene encodes CDR1 MDHEN and CDR2 SYDVKM. CDR3 length equals 16 residues. In DNA form, the CDR3 reads TGTGCCAGCAGTTTTGAGGGGGAGATCGCTTACTATGGCTACACCTTC. This encodes CASSFEGEIAYYGYTF.

This clone was recorded only once. The chain couples TRBV14 to TRBJ1-6, with D uncertain. Germline V gene lookup returns CDR1 SGHDN and CDR2 FVKESK. The CDR3 has 16 amino acids. V was pared by 0 bases and J by 4 bases, with 10 bases between. Here the CDR3 reads CASSQDVRQYNSPLHF. The CDR3 DNA reads as TGTGCCAGCAGCCAAGATGTCAGGCAGTATAATTCACCCCTCCACTTT.

This chain links TRBV2 with TRBJ2-5; D remains ambiguous. This CDR3 comprises 13 residues. Per the germline V gene, CDR1 is SNHLY and CDR2 is FYNNEI. V was clipped by 8 bases and J by 5 bases, with 15 bases between them. The CDR3 DNA is TGTGCCAGCGGTTTCGTAGGGTGGGAGACCCAGTACTTC. This codes for CASGFVGWETQYF.

The chain combines TRBV9 with TRBJ1-3, with D unclear. Germline V lookup: CDR1 SGDLS, CDR2 YYNGEE. The CDR3 runs to 13 residues. The germline V and J ends were trimmed by 4 bases and 4 bases, with 9 bases remaining between them. The CDR3 is CASSTGVGNTIYF. The CDR3 coding sequence is TGTGCCAGCAGCACCGGGGTGGGAAACACCATATATTTT.

The chain couples TRBV28 to TRBJ2-7; D uncertain. This CDR3 comprises 14 residues. CDR1 and CDR2 from the germline V gene are MDHEN and SYDVKM. V shed 4 bases and J shed 2 bases, with 12 bases lying between them. CDR3 sequence (DNA): TGTGCCAGCAGTTCCTCCTCCTGGACCTACGAGCAGTACTTC. Its protein is CASSSSSWTYEQYF.

This chain uses TRBV7-2 with TRBJ2-1; 11 bases align to TRBD2. The CDR3 runs 16 residues. CDR1 is SGHTA, CDR2 FQGNSA, per germline. V dropped 3 bases and J dropped 5; count of bases not matched to a gene: 6. The CDR3 DNA reads TGTGCCAGCAGCTTCCGGGCGGGACTAGCGGACAATGAGCAGTTCTTC. Amino acids: CASSFRAGLADNEQFF.

The CDR3 region is CASSEALLDRGSNEQYF. The CDR3 nucleotides read TGTGCCAGCAGTGAAGCGCTTCTAGACAGGGGTTCGAACGAGCAGTACTTC. The chain employs TRBV2 and TRBJ2-7; 8 bases are a match to TRBD1. J lost 5 bases, V lost 0 bases, and 12 bases had no gene match. Germline assignment: CDR1 SNHLY and CDR2 FYNNEI. This CDR3 is built from 17 residues.

The V call is TRBV5-6, the J call TRBJ2-1; 8 bases are shared with TRBD2. The germline CDR1 and CDR2 sequences are SGHDT and YYEEEE. J lost 15 bases, V lost 4 bases, and 9 bases had no gene match. The CDR3 has 12 amino acids. In DNA, the CDR3 is TGTGCCAGCAGCGGCATGGGTGCGGGGGGGTTCTTC. It specifies CASSGMGAGGFF.

This chain joins TRBV5-1 and TRBJ1-4; D not certain. CDR1 is SGHRS, CDR2 YFSETQ, per germline. V lost 0 bases and J lost 0, with 6 bases in between. This CDR3 spans 15 amino acids. The CDR3, as DNA: TGCGCCAGCAGCTTGGAATCGGCAACTAATGAAAAACTGTTTTTT. It translates to CASSLESATNEKLFF.

The chain has TRBV2 and TRBJ2-2; D gene unclear. Trimming took off 2 bases at V and 0 bases at J, with 13 bases between the two ends. CDR3 size: 17 residues. From germline, CDR1 is SNHLY and CDR2 FYNNEI. The CDR3 coding sequence is TGTGCCAGCAGTGAACAGGTCCGCCAGGCGAACACCGGGGAGCTGTTTTTT. Translation: CASSEQVRQANTGELFF.

This clone showed up just a few times. This same CDR3 is encoded by further DNA sequences in the sample. This chain uses TRBV27 with TRBJ1-5; D gene uncertain. V shed 2 bases and J shed 0 bases, with 5 bases lying between them. The CDR3 contains 14 residues. CDR1 is MNHEY, CDR2 SMNVEV, per germline (reference sequence). CDR3 bases: TGTGCCAGCAGTTTAATAGGTAGCAATCAGCCCCAGCATTTT. This encodes CASSLIGSNQPQHF.

The chain couples TRBV5-1 to TRBJ2-7, with 8 nucleotides matching TRBD2. This CDR3 has 15 residues. Germline trimming cut 0 bases from V and 5 bases from J; bases unmatched to any gene: 7. CDR1 and CDR2 from the germline V gene are SGHRS and YFSETQ. CDR3 nucleotide sequence: TGCGCCAGCAGCTTGGTGGGCGGGGGGCTGAACGAGCAGTACTTC. Encoded protein: CASSLVGGGLNEQYF. The complete variable domain, with remaining parts taken from reference TRBV5-1 and TRBJ2-7, reads KAGVTQTPRYLIKTRGQQVTLSCSPISGHRSVSWYQQTPGQGLQFLFEYFSETQRNKGNFPGRFSGRQFSNSRSEMNVSTLELGDSALYLCASSLVGGGLNEQYFGPGTRLTVT.

This chain links TRBV4-1 with TRBJ1-1; 7 nucleotides match TRBD1. CDR1 is MGHRA, CDR2 YSYEKL, per germline. V shed 7 bases, J shed 0 bases, and the junction held 8 bases outside the gene matches. The CDR3 is made up of 15 amino acids. The chain's CDR3 is CASTHRDSMNTEAFF. CDR3 in DNA: TGCGCCAGCACCCACCGGGACAGCATGAACACTGAAGCTTTCTTT.

The chain couples TRBV30 to TRBJ2-7; 9 bases line up with TRBD1. After removal of 4 bases from V and 3 bases from J, the junction contained 7 bases not matched to a gene. Germline V CDR1 and CDR2: GTSNPN, SVGIG (reference sequence). The CDR3 sequence is 14 residues long. The CDR3 nucleotides are TGTGCCTGGAACGGCGGGACAGGGATCTACGAGCAGTACTTC. Encoded protein: CAWNGGTGIYEQYF.

A remark on this clone: A read error may produce the germline difference seen at one junction end. The chain has TRBV6-1 and TRBJ2-7; D gene unclear. Germline assignment: CDR1 MNHNS and CDR2 SASEGT. This CDR3 has 11 residues. DNA of the CDR3: TGTGCCAGCAGTGAACTAGGACGCCAACTCTTC. It encodes CASSELGRQLF.